Listed below are T cell receptor beta chains from one sample, sequenced in a study of persistence of HIV-infected CD4 T cells. The antigens of these receptors remain unknown. Produced via immunoSEQ multiplex PCR; TCRdb's table is partial and in-frame only. The sample contains about 45,000 clones, approximately 90% of which appear only once. The sequencing used CD4+ T cells sorted from PBMCs after approximately 20-hour stimulation, collected from a patient who received antiretroviral therapy. Receptor source: an adult man with HIV who was CMV-seropositive. CDR3s include the opening cysteine and the closing phenylalanine or tryptophan. D genes are given only for firm matches. Clone size is stated in some rows and not others, as once, few, many or a class when expanded.

TRBJ2-3,once,TRBV11-3,TRBD2,TGTGCCAGCAGCCGTTCTAGCGGGGTGAGCACAGATACGCAGTATTTT,CASSRSSGVSTDTQYF
TRBJ1-1,.,TRBV12-3/TRBV12-4,.,TGTGCCAGCAGTTTTCCCTGGCGCGAAGCTTTCTTT,CASSFPWREAFF
TRBJ2-7,.,TRBV7-9,TRBD1,TGTGCCAGCAGCTACAGGGGAGAAGTATCCTACGAGCAGTACTTC,CASSYRGEVSYEQYF
TRBJ1-4,.,TRBV9,TRBD1,TGTGCCAGCAGCGTGGCGACAGGGGGCTATGAAAAACTGTTTTTT,CASSVATGGYEKLFF
TRBJ2-3,.,TRBV10-3,.,TGTGCCATCACCCCAGGGGGGGGACCAGATACGCAGTATTTT,CAITPGGGPDTQYF
TRBJ2-3,.,TRBV25-1,.,TGTGCCAGCAGGGGGGGAGTATCCACAGATACGCAGTATTTT,CASRGGVSTDTQYF
TRBJ2-3,.,TRBV27,.,TGTGCCAGCAGTGTCCAGGGGCGCACAGATACGCAGTATTTT,CASSVQGRTDTQYF
TRBJ1-1,.,TRBV15,.,TGTGCCACCAGCAGAGATGTCAGGGTCGCTTTCTTT,CATSRDVRVAFF
TRBJ2-7,.,TRBV28,.,TGTGCCAGCAGTGGAAGGATACAGGGGGGGCTATTTGGGCAGTACTTC,CASSGRIQGGLFGQYF
TRBJ1-1,.,TRBV9,TRBD1,TGTGCCAGCAGCGTGACAGGGACCTACACTGAAGCTTTCTTT,CASSVTGTYTEAFF
TRBJ1-4,.,TRBV27,TRBD1,TGTGCCAGCAGCCTCCAGGGGGCCGTGGAAAAACTGTTTTTT,CASSLQGAVEKLFF
TRBJ2-7,.,TRBV5-1,.,TGCGCCAGCAGCTTTAACTTCAGATCAGACGGCTACTCCTACGAGCAGTACTTC,CASSFNFRSDGYSYEQYF
TRBJ1-1,.,TRBV3-1/TRBV3-2,TRBD1,TGTGCCAGCAGCCAACTACAGGGGTCGCAGGTGGCTTTCTTT,CASSQLQGSQVAFF
TRBJ1-2,.,TRBV5-1,.,TGCGCCAGCAGCTTTCAGGTTCCTAACTATGGCTACACCTTC,CASSFQVPNYGYTF
TRBJ2-6,.,TRBV18,TRBD1,TGTGCCAGCTCAACTGGACAGGGACCCGGGGCCAACGTCCTGACTTTC,CASSTGQGPGANVLTF
TRBJ1-3,.,TRBV7-2,.,TGTGCCAGCAGCTTAGCAGGGTCGAGAAACACCATATATTTT,CASSLAGSRNTIYF
TRBJ2-1,.,TRBV24-1,.,TGTGCCACCAGTGATCTAGGAGGTTACAATGAGCAGTTCTTC,CATSDLGGYNEQFF
TRBJ2-5,.,TRBV28,TRBD1,TGTGCCTCCCATAGGGTAGGGGGCTCGTCGGGGGAGACCCAGTACTTC,CASHRVGGSSGETQYF
TRBJ1-2,.,TRBV28,.,TGTGCCAGCAGTTACCCCATCAGGGTACGGGGCTACACCTTC,CASSYPIRVRGYTF
TRBJ1-1,.,TRBV27,.,TGTGCCAGCAGTTTAGGGGCAGGCCTTACAACTGAAGCTTTCTTT,CASSLGAGLTTEAFF
TRBJ1-2,.,TRBV2,.,TGTGCCAGCAGTGATCGAGTAGGCTACACCTTC,CASSDRVGYTF
TRBJ1-6,once,TRBV7-2,TRBD1,TGTGCCAGCAGCCCGCCGGGACAGGGGTGGTCACCCCTCCACTTT,CASSPPGQGWSPLHF
TRBJ2-7,.,TRBV2,.,TGTGCCAGCGGATTGACTGATACCTACGAGCAGTACTTC,CASGLTDTYEQYF
TRBJ1-6,.,TRBV28,.,TGTGCCATCAGGGGAAATTCACCCCTCCACTTT,CAIRGNSPLHF
TRBJ2-1,.,TRBV24-1,.,TGTGCCACCAGTGATTTAGGCAGGTCCAATGAGCAGTTCTTC,CATSDLGRSNEQFF
TRBJ2-2,.,TRBV7-8,TRBD2,TGTGCCAGCAGCTTATATGGACTAGCGGGGGAGAACGCCGGGGAGCTGTTTTTT,CASSLYGLAGENAGELFF
TRBJ2-7,.,TRBV6-2/TRBV6-3,.,TGTGCCAGCAGTTACAGGGGTGGGACGTCGCCCTACGAGCAGTACTTC,CASSYRGGTSPYEQYF
TRBJ2-3,.,TRBV5-1,TRBD2,TGCGCCAGCAGCTTGACTAGCGGGTACACAGATACGCAGTATTTT,CASSLTSGYTDTQYF
TRBJ2-7,.,TRBV6-5,.,TGTGCCAGCAGTTACTCTCCCCACGAGCAGTACTTC,CASSYSPHEQYF
TRBJ2-7,.,TRBV2,TRBD1,TGTGCCAGCAGGGCCGGGACAGGGGGCTACGAGCAGTACTTC,CASRAGTGGYEQYF
TRBJ1-3,once,TRBV18,.,TGTGCCAGCTCACCACCGAGTCCTTTTCGTGACTCTGGAAACACCATATATTTT,CASSPPSPFRDSGNTIYF
TRBJ2-3,.,TRBV24-1,TRBD1,TGTGCCACCAGTGAGGGGACAGGGCCCCACACAGATACGCAGTATTTT,CATSEGTGPHTDTQYF
TRBJ1-2,.,TRBV29-1,TRBD1,TGCAGCGTTGGACAGGGGACCAACTATGGCTACACCTTC,CSVGQGTNYGYTF
TRBJ2-1,.,TRBV9,TRBD1,TGTGCCAGCAGCCCCCGGGACAGGGGAGTCGAGCAGTTCTTC,CASSPRDRGVEQFF
TRBJ2-3,.,TRBV2,TRBD1,TGTGCCAGCAGTCCGACAGGGGGGGGCACAGATACGCAGTATTTT,CASSPTGGGTDTQYF
TRBJ2-7,.,TRBV19,.,TGTGCCAGCGCCTTTTCTACGGGGAGGTACGAGCAGTACTTC,CASAFSTGRYEQYF
TRBJ2-1,once,TRBV6-5,.,TGTGCCAGCAGTTACTCTTCAGGATGGGAGTACAATGAGCAGTTCTTC,CASSYSSGWEYNEQFF
TRBJ2-6,.,TRBV9,.,TGTGCCAGCAGCGTAGCGGAATCTGGGGCCAACGTCCTGACTTTC,CASSVAESGANVLTF
TRBJ1-4,.,TRBV28,.,TGTGCCAGCAGTCCCCGCCTTGCCGGGGTCTCCGAAAAACTGTTTTTT,CASSPRLAGVSEKLFF
TRBJ1-3,.,TRBV6-5,.,TGTGCCAGCAGTTACTCGAGGGGGGTCACCGGAAACACCATATATTTT,CASSYSRGVTGNTIYF
TRBJ2-4,.,TRBV28,.,TGTGCCAGCAGTTTCGAGGCTGGGCTAACCGGAAAAAACATTCAGTACTTC,CASSFEAGLTGKNIQYF
TRBJ1-2,.,TRBV4-2,.,TGTGCCAGCAGCCCGAAAAACCCCAGGTCCTTCGGGGCTAACTATGGCTACACCTTC,CASSPKNPRSFGANYGYTF
TRBJ1-4,.,TRBV7-2,.,TGTGCCAGCAGCTCATGGGGGTCCCAGGATGAAAAACTGTTTTTT,CASSSWGSQDEKLFF
TRBJ2-1,.,TRBV7-8,.,TGTGCCAGCAGCTTAGTCGTGGACAATGAGCAGTTCTTC,CASSLVVDNEQFF
TRBJ1-1,once,TRBV3-1/TRBV3-2,.,TGTGCCAGCAAGGGTTTACTCCAGAAGAACACTGAAGCTTTCTTT,CASKGLLQKNTEAFF
TRBJ2-5,.,TRBV2,.,TGTGCCAGCAGTCAACGGGGGTTCCAAGAGACCCAGTACTTC,CASSQRGFQETQYF
TRBJ1-1,.,TRBV19,.,TGTGCCAGTAGTATAGTGGTCGGGAACACTGAAGCTTTCTTT,CASSIVVGNTEAFF
TRBJ2-7,.,TRBV4-1,.,TGCGCCAGCAGCCCACAGGCAAGGGGGACCTCCTACGAGCAGTACTTC,CASSPQARGTSYEQYF
TRBJ2-3,.,TRBV30,TRBD2,TGTGCCTGGAGTGACACCTCCGTGCGGGGGGGCCGAGATACGCAGTATTTT,CAWSDTSVRGGRDTQYF
TRBJ1-2,.,TRBV18,.,TGTGCCAGCTCACCAGAGGGGTACGTCTATGGCTACACCTTC,CASSPEGYVYGYTF
TRBJ2-1,once,TRBV3-1/TRBV3-2,.,TGTGCCAGCAGCCAAGTTCACGGGGTGCACAATGAGCAGTTCTTC,CASSQVHGVHNEQFF
TRBJ1-5,.,TRBV5-5,TRBD1,TGTGCCAGCAGCGGGGACAGGGCAAGCAATCAGCCCCAGCATTTT,CASSGDRASNQPQHF
TRBJ2-2,.,TRBV15,.,TGTGCCACCAGCAGAGATCCAGGGCGGACCGGGGAGCTGTTTTTT,CATSRDPGRTGELFF
TRBJ2-3,.,TRBV7-8,TRBD2,TGTGCCAGCAGACCTCCCGGGACTAGCACCGATACGCAGTATTTT,CASRPPGTSTDTQYF
TRBJ1-3,.,TRBV10-3,.,TGTGCCATCAGTGAGTCCAACAGCTACATGGGAAACACCATATATTTT,CAISESNSYMGNTIYF
TRBJ2-1,.,TRBV10-1,.,TGCGCCAGCAGCGAAGGAGGACGCCTGAGCTCCTACAATGAGCAGTTCTTC,CASSEGGRLSSYNEQFF
TRBJ2-3,.,TRBV6-1,.,TGTGCCAGCAGTGACCCCGGGACGGTCACAGATACGCAGTATTTT,CASSDPGTVTDTQYF
TRBJ2-7,.,TRBV5-5,.,TGTGCCAGCAGCTCAACAGTTCTTCCTTACTACGAGCAGTACTTC,CASSSTVLPYYEQYF